This TCR beta chain was recorded in a study of cytomegalovirus exposure and HLA in healthy donors. Overall study results and limits: Associated with cytomegalovirus, according to the listing, were 150 to 200 TCR beta chains. Reports indicated that the classifier achieved high specificity and sensitivity in diagnosing cytomegalovirus status. The finding came from a later analysis; first-cohort TCR clusters tended to co-occur in the 130 or so validation repertoires.

An approximately 120-subject validation cohort, separate from the roughly 680-subject first cohort, supplied the donors. Unmatched junction bases numbered 5, after V lost 6 bases and J lost 0 bases. There are 13 residues in the CDR3. Germline V lookup: CDR1 SQVTM, CDR2 ANQGSEA. This table comes from immunoSEQ multiplex PCR, and its TCRdb copy is limited to in-frame clones, with some not included. This table has more than 250,000 clones, 75% to 90% appearing once. Comment on this clone: The antigen remains unidentified.

Sequences were obtained from PBMCs. The chain combines TRBV29-1 with TRBJ2-7, with TRBD1 identical over 7 bases. The clonotype was recovered from a woman aged 25 to 39 in good health and CMV-seropositive. The CDR3 DNA sequence: TGCAGCGTAAAGGGGACAGCCTCCTACGAGCAGTACTTC. It translates to CSVKGTASYEQYF.